These 5 T cell receptor beta chains originate from one sample sequenced in a study of blood T cells in healthy people across ages. Through a sample-barcoded 5' primer and a J-beta primer mix, a second PCR was run for about 6 to 11 cycles. TCRdb ran MiXCR on the 5' RACE reads and lists one entry per CDR3 protein. Of under 700,000 distinct CDR3 sequences listed, more than 20% were seen once; the top ten hold just over 8.5%. Separately, the same data were catalogued under a study of T cells of mothers and their children.

The sequenced sample was blood. The source is a boy younger than 18 in good health.

The gene calls are TRBV7-9 and TRBJ2-3, with 10 nucleotides matching TRBD2. J gave up 1 base and V 5 bases, and 9 bases lay outside the gene matches. Germline CDR1 and CDR2: SEHNR and FQNEAQ (reference sequence). The CDR3 runs 17 residues. The CDR3 coding sequence is TGTGCCAGCAGCCCGACCCTAGCGGGAGTGGGCACAGATACGCAGTATTTT. It specifies CASSPTLAGVGTDTQYF.

This clonotype was seen repeatedly, ten times or more. The chain uses TRBV7-2 and TRBJ1-4; D uncertain. The ends were cut back, 3 bases at V and 8 bases at J, with 4 bases in the middle. The CDR3 is 11 residues long. From germline, CDR1 is SGHTA and CDR2 FQGNSA. The CDR3 DNA reads as TGTGCCAGCAGCTTCCGGGAAAAACTGTTTTTT. This encodes CASSFREKLFF.

This clonotype was seen only a few times. The chain joins TRBV6-1 to TRBJ2-1, with 13 nucleotides matching TRBD2. The CDR3 consists of 16 residues. From germline, CDR1 is MNHNS and CDR2 SASEGT. The ends lost 2 bases at V and 10 bases at J; junction bases unmatched: 8. The CDR3 coding sequence is TGTGCCAGCAGTGAATACGGGACTAGCGGGATGGGGGAGCAGTTCTTC. Protein sequence: CASSEYGTSGMGEQFF.

This clonotype has just a few counts. This chain joins TRBV28 and TRBJ1-5; 7 bases line up with TRBD1. The V gene's germline CDR1 is MDHEN and CDR2 SYDVKM. The CDR3 is 14 residues long. J gave up 5 bases and V 5 bases, and 6 bases lay outside the gene matches. The CDR3 DNA reads TGTGCCAGCAGTCGGACAGGTTGGGATCAGCCCCAGCATTTT. Translation gives CASSRTGWDQPQHF.

This chain joins TRBV20-1 and TRBJ2-7, with 11 bases fitting TRBD2. Germline loops: CDR1 DFQATT, CDR2 SNEGSKA (reference sequence). V dropped 6 bases and J dropped 7; count of bases not matched to a gene: 11. This CDR3 is 14 amino acids long. This CDR3 is CSAIALAGAGEQYF. CDR3 DNA: TGCAGTGCAATCGCACTAGCGGGAGCTGGGGAGCAGTACTTC.